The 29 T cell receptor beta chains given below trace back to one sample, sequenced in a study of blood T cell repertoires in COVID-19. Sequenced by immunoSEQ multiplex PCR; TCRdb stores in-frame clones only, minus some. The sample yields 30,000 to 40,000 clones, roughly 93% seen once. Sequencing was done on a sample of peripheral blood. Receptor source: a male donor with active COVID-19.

The CDR3 sequence is CASSSLQNTGAYPYEQYF. The CDR3 DNA is TGTGCCAGCTCATCCCTCCAAAATACAGGCGCCTATCCCTACGAGCAGTACTTC. This sequence joins TRBV18 and TRBJ2-7; possible D gene TRBD1, 5 bases. The V end was cut by 5 bases, the J end by 2 bases, with 25 bases between. This CDR3 is built from 18 residues. The germline gives CDR1 KGHSH, CDR2 LQKENI.

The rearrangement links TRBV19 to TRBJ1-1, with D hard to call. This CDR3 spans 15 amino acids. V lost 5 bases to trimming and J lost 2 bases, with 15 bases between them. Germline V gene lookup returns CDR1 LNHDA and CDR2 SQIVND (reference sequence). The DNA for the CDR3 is TGTGCCAGTAGTCCACCTCAGCGGACTAACACTGAAGCTTTCTTT. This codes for CASSPPQRTNTEAFF.

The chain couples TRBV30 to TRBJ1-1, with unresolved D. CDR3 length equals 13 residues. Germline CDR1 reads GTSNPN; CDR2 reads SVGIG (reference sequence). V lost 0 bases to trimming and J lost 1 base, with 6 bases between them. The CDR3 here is CAWSVRGNTEAFF. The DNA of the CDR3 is TGTGCCTGGAGTGTACGCGGGAACACTGAAGCTTTCTTT.

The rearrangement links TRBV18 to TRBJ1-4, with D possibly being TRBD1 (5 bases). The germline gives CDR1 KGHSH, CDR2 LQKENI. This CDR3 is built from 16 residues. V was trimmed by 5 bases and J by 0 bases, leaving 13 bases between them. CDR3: CASSITQGTTNEKLFF. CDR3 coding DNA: TGTGCCAGCTCAATAACCCAGGGAACAACTAATGAAAAACTGTTTTTT.

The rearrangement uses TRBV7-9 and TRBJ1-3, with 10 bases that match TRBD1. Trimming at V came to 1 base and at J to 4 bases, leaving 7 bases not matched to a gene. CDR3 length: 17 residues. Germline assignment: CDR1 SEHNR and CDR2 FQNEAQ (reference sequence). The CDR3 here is CASSLEGTGVPGNTIYF. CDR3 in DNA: TGTGCCAGCAGCTTAGAAGGGACAGGGGTACCCGGAAACACCATATATTTT.

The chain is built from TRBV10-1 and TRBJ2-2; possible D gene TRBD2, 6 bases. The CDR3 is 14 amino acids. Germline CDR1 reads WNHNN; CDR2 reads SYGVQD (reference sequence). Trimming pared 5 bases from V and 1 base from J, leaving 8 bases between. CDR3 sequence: CASSRGGNTGELFF. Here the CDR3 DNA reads TGCGCCAGCAGTAGGGGAGGGAACACCGGGGAGCTGTTTTTT.

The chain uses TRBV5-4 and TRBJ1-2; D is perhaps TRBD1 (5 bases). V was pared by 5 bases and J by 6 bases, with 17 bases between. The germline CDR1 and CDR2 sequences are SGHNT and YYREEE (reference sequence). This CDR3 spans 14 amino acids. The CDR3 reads CASSLNGGDDGYTF. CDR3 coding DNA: TGTGCCAGCAGTTTAAACGGGGGAGACGATGGCTACACCTTC. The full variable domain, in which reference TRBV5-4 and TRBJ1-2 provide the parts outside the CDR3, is ETGVTQSPTHLIKTRGQQVTLRCSSQSGHNTVSWYQQALGQGPQFIFQYYREEENGRGNFPPRFSGLQFPNYSSELNVNALELDDSALYLCASSLNGGDDGYTFGSGTRLTVV.

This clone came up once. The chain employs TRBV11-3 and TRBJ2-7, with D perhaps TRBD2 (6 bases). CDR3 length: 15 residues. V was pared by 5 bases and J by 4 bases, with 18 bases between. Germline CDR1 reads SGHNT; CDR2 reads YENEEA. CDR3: CASSHRDFVNYEQYF. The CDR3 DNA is TGTGCCAGCAGCCACCGGGACTTCGTCAATTACGAGCAGTACTTC.

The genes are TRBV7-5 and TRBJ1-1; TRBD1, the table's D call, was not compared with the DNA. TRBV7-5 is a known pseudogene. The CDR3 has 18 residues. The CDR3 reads CVRSSTYPQAGYDTEAFF. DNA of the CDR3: TGTGTCAGAAGCTCGACCTACCCCCAGGCAGGGTATGACACAGAAGCTTTCTTT.

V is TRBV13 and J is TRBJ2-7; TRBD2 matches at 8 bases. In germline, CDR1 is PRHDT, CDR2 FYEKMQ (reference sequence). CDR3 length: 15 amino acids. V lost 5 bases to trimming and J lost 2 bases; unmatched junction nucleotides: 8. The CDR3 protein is CASSATSGLAYEQYF. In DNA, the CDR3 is TGTGCCAGCAGCGCGACCTCGGGACTAGCCTACGAGCAGTACTTC.

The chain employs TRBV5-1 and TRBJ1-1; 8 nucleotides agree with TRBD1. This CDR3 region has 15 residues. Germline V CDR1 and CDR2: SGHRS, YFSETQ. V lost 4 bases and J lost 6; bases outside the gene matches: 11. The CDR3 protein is CASSPREDRASEAFF. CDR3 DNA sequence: TGCGCCAGCAGCCCCAGAGAGGACAGGGCGTCTGAAGCTTTCTTT.

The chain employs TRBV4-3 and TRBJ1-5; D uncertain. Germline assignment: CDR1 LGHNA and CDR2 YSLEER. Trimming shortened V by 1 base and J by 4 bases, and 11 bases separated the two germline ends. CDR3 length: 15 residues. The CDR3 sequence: CASSQVRAGNQPQHF. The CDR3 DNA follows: TGCGCCAGCAGCCAAGTGCGCGCGGGTAATCAGCCCCAGCATTTT.

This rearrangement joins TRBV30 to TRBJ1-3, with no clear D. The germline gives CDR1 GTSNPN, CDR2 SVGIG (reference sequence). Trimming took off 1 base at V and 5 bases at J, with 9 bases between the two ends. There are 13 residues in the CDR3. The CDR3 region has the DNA TGTGCCTGGAGTGGGCTGGTTCGAAACACCATATATTTT. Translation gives CAWSGLVRNTIYF.

The CDR3 DNA sequence: TGTGCCAGCAGCTTAGGCGGGGTGACCTACAATGAGCAGTTCTTC. Translation gives CASSLGGVTYNEQFF. This chain uses TRBV11-3 with TRBJ2-1, with D possibly matching TRBD2 (6 bases). Trimming shortened V by 1 base and J by 2 bases, and 9 bases separated the two germline ends. The CDR3 contains 15 residues. Germline assignment: CDR1 SGHNT and CDR2 YENEEA.

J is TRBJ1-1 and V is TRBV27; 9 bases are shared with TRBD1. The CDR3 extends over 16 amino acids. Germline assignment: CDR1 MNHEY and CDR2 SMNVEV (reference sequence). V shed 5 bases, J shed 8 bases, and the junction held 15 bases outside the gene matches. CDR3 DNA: TGTGCCAGCAGTCGACAACCACAGGGGGCTTTGACCGAAGCTTTCTTT. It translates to CASSRQPQGALTEAFF.

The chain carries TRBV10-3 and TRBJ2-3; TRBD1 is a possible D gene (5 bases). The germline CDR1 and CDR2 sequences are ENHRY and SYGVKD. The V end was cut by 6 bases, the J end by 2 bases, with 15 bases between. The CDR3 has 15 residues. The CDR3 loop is CAISGRQSLTDTQYF. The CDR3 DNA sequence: TGTGCCATCAGCGGAAGACAGAGCCTCACAGATACGCAGTATTTT.

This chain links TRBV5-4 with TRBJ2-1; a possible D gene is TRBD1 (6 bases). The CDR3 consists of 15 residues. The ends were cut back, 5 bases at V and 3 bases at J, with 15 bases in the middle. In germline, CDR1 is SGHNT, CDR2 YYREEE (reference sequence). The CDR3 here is CASRPQGRVYNEQFF. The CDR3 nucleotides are TGTGCCAGCAGGCCACAGGGTCGCGTCTACAATGAGCAGTTCTTC.

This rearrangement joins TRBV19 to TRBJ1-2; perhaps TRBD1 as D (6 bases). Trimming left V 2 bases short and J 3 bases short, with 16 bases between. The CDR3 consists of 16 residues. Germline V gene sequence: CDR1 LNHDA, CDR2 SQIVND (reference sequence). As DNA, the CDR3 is TGTGCCAGTAGTATAATACAGGGATGGGGTGACTATGGCTACACCTTC. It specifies CASSIIQGWGDYGYTF. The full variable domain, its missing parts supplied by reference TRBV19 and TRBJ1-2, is DGGITQSPKYLFRKEGQNVTLSCEQNLNHDAMYWYRQDPGQGLRLIYYSQIVNDFQKGDIAEGYSVSREKKESFPLTVTSAQKNPTAFYLCASSIIQGWGDYGYTFGSGTRLTVV.

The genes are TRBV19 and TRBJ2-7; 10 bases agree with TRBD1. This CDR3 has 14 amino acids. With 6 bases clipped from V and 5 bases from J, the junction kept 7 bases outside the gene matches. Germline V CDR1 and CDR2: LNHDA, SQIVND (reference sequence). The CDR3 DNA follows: TGTGCCAGTAGGTGGACAGGGGGGGACAACGAGCAGTACTTC. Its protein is CASRWTGGDNEQYF.

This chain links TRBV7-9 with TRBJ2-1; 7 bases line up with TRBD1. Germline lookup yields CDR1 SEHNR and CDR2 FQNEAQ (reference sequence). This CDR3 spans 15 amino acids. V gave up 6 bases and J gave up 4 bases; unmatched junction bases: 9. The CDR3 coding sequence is TGTGCCAGCAGGTACACCGGGACAGTTTACAATGAGCAGTTCTTC. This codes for CASRYTGTVYNEQFF. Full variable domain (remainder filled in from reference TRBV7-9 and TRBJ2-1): DTGVSQNPRHKITKRGQNVTFRCDPISEHNRLYWYRQTLGQGPEFLTYFQNEAQLEKSRLLSDRFSAERPKGSFSTLEIQRTEQGDSAMYLCASRYTGTVYNEQFFGPGTRLTVL.

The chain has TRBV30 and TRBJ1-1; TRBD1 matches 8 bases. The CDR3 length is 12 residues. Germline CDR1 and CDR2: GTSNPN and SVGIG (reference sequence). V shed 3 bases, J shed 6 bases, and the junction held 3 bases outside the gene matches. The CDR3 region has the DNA TGTGCCTGGAGCGGACAGGGCGCTGAAGCTTTCTTT. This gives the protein CAWSGQGAEAFF.

This chain's CDR3 is CASSLSTSPGYEQYF. The CDR3, as DNA: TGTGCCAGCAGCTTATCGACAAGCCCGGGATACGAGCAGTACTTC. The J gene is TRBJ2-7, the V gene TRBV7-2; D is perhaps TRBD2 (5 bases). Trimming removed 2 bases at V and 4 bases at J, with 15 bases between. The CDR3 consists of 15 residues. Germline CDR1 SGHTA, CDR2 FQGNSA.

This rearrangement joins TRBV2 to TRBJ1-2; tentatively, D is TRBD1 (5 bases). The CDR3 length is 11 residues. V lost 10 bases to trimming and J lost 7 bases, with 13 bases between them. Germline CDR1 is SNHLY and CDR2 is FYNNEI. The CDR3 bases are TGTGCCACCACGGCGGGGGGTGGCTACACCTTC. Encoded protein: CATTAGGGYTF.

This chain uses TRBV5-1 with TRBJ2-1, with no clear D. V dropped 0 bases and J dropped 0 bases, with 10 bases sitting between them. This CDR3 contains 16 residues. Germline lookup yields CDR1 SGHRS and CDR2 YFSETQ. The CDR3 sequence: CASSLDGTSSYNEQFF. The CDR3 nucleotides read TGCGCCAGCAGCTTGGATGGCACCAGCTCCTACAATGAGCAGTTCTTC.

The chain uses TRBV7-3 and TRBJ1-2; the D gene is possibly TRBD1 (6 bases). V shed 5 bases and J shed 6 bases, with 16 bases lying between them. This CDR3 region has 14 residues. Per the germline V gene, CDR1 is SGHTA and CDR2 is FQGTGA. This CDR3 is CASSRAWGRDGYTF. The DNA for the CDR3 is TGTGCCAGCAGCCGGGCGTGGGGGCGGGATGGCTACACCTTC.

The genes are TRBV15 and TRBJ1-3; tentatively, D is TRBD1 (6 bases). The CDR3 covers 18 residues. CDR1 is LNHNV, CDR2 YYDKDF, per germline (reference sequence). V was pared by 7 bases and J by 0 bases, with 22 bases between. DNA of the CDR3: TGTGCCACCACCCCTGAAAAGTGGGGGCTAAGCTCTGGAAACACCATATATTTT. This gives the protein CATTPEKWGLSSGNTIYF.

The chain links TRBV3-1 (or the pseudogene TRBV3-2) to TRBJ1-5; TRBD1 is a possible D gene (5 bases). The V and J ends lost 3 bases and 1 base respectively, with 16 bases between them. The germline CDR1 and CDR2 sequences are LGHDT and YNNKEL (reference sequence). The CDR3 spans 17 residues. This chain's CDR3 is CASSQAGRGLSNQPQHF. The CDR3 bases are TGTGCCAGCAGCCAGGCAGGGAGGGGCTTGAGCAATCAGCCCCAGCATTTT.

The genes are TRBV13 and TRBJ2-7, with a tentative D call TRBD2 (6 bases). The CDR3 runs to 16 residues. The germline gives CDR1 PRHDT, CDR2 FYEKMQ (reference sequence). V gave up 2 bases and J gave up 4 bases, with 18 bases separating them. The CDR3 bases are TGTGCCAGCAGCTTAAGGCGCGGGACCGGGACGTACGAGCAGTACTTC. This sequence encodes CASSLRRGTGTYEQYF. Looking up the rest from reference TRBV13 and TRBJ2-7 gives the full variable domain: AAGVIQSPRHLIKEKRETATLKCYPIPRHDTVYWYQQGPGQDPQFLISFYEKMQSDKGSIPDRFSAQQFSDYHSELNMSSLELGDSALYFCASSLRRGTGTYEQYFGPGTRLTVT.

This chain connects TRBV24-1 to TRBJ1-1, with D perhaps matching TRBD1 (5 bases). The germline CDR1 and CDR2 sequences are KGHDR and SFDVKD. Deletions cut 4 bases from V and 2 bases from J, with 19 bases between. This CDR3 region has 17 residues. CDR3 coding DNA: TGTGCCACCAGTGACGCTGGACCCCAGGGTCTTAACACTGAAGCTTTCTTT. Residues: CATSDAGPQGLNTEAFF.